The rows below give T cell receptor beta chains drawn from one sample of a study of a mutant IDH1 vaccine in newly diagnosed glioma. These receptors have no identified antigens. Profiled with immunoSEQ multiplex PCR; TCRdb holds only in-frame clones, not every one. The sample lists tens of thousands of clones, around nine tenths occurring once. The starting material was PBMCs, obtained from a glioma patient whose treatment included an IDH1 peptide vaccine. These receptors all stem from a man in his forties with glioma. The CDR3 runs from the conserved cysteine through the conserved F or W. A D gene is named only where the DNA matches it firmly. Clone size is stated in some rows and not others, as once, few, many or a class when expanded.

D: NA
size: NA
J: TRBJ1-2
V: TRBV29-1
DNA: TGCAGCGTTGAAGGACAGGACTATGGCTACACCTTC
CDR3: CSVEGQDYGYTF

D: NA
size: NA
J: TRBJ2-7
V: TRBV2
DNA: TGTGCCAGCAGAAAAGGCGGGGACGGGTCTCGCGAGCAGTACTTC
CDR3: CASRKGGDGSREQYF

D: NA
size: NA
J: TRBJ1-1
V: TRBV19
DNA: TGTGCCAGTAGTACCACTACCCTCACTGAAGCTTTCTTT
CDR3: CASSTTTLTEAFF

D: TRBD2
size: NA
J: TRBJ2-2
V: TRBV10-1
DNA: TGCGCCAGCAGTGGGACTAGCGGCGGAGGTTGTGCCGGGGAGCTGTTTTTT
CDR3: CASSGTSGGGCAGELFF

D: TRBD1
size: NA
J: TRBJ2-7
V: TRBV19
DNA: TGTGCCAGTAGTATTTTAAGCAGGGGGATCCACGAGCAGTACTTC
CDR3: CASSILSRGIHEQYF

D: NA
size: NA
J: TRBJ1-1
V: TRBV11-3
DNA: TGTGCCAGCAGCTTATTCCCTACGGACACTGAAGCTTTCTTT
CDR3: CASSLFPTDTEAFF

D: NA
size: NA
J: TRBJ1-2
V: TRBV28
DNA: TGTGCCAGCACGAAGGTTCTATACCAGGGCTACACCTTC
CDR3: CASTKVLYQGYTF

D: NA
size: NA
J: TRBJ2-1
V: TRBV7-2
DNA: TGTGCCAGCAGCCGGGGACGGAATACGCCAGGTGAGCAGTTCTTC
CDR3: CASSRGRNTPGEQFF

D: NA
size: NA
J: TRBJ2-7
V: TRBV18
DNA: TGTGCCAGCTCACCTGGAAGGATCCACGAGCAGTACTTC
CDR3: CASSPGRIHEQYF

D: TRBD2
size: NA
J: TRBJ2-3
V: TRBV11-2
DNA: TGTGCCAGCAGCTTAGAAGCGGGAGGGCGGGGAGATACGCAGTATTTT
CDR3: CASSLEAGGRGDTQYF

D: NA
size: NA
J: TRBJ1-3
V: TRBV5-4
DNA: TGTGCCAGCAGCTTGGACAGGGTGGGAAACACCATATATTTT
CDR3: CASSLDRVGNTIYF

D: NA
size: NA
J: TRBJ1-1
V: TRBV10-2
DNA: TGCGCCAGCAGTGAGCCCGGGCGGTGGAACACTGAAGCTTTCTTT
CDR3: CASSEPGRWNTEAFF

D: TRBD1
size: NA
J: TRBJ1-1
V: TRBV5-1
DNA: TGCGCCAGCAGCTGGGGACAGGGGAACACTGAAGCTTTCTTT
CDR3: CASSWGQGNTEAFF

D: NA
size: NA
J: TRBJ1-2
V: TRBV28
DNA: TGTGCCAGCAGTACTTCTCCGGGGCATGGTGGCTACACCTTC
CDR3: CASSTSPGHGGYTF

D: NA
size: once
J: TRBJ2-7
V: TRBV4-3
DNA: TGCGCCAGCAGCCAACGACTTTGGCAGGGTGATTGGCCGTCCTACGAGCAGTACTTC
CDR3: CASSQRLWQGDWPSYEQYF

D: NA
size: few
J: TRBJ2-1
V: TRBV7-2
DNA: TGTGCCAGCAGCCAGAGGACTTTGGTAAACGAGCAGTTCTTC
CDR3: CASSQRTLVNEQFF

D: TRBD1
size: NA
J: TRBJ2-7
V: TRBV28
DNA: TGTGCCAGCAACCCCGACAGGGAAACCTACGAGCAGTACTTC
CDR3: CASNPDRETYEQYF

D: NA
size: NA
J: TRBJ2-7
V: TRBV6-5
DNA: TGTGCCAGCAGGACACGCTCCTACGAGCAGTACTTC
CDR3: CASRTRSYEQYF

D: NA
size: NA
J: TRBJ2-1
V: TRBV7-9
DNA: TGTGCCAGCAGCCTAGGGAACAAAGGGGACAATGAGCAGTTCTTC
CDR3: CASSLGNKGDNEQFF

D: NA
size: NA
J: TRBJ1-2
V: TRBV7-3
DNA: TGTGCCAGCAGCTTAACGGCAGGGGTTGATGGCTACACCTTC
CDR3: CASSLTAGVDGYTF

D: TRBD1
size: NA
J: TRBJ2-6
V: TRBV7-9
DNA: TGTGCCAGCAGCTTCCGACAGGGGGACCACTCTGGGGCCAACGTCCTGACTTTC
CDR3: CASSFRQGDHSGANVLTF

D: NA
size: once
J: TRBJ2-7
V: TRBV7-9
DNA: TGTGCCAGCAGCTTGAAGAGTGCGGGGGCACTCGTTTACGAGCAGTACTTC
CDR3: CASSLKSAGALVYEQYF

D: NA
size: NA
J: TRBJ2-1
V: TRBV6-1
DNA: TGTGCCAGCAGTGTGTTAGGCCGACACAATGAGCAGTTCTTC
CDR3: CASSVLGRHNEQFF

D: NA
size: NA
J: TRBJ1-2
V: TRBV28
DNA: TGTGCCAGCAAAATGATCGGAGCTAACTATGGCTACACCTTC
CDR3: CASKMIGANYGYTF

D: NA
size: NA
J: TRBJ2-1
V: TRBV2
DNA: TGTGCCAGCAGTGAACGCGGTAGCTCCTACAATGAGCAGTTCTTC
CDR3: CASSERGSSYNEQFF

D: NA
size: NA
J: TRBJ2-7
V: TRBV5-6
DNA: TGTGCCAGCGGAACCCAGACCTACGAGCAGTACTTC
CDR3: CASGTQTYEQYF

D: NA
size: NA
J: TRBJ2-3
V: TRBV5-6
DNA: TGTGCCAGCAGCCGATACGGGGGCACAGATACGCAGTATTTT
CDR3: CASSRYGGTDTQYF

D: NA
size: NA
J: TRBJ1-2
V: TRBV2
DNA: TGTGCCAGCCTATATGGGGCGGGGCAGATCTATGGCTACACCTTC
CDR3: CASLYGAGQIYGYTF